This note documents a single TCR beta chain sequence. Its antigen is unknown. The CDR3 has 15 residues. V trimming: 4 bases; J trimming: 5 bases; junction bases outside the gene matches: 6. Looked up from germline, CDR1 is MNHEY and CDR2 is SVGEGT. Generated by immunoSEQ multiplex PCR, the TCRdb table keeps only in-frame clones and is missing some. The table lists tens of thousands of clones, roughly 89% of them singletons. This entry comes from a study of T cell responses to AZD1222 COVID-19 vaccine. Study findings and constraints: Seropositive AZD1222 recipients at baseline numbered only 5 or 6. Nearly half of the spike-specific TCRs reportedly recognize variant regions that carry no mutations. CD4 TCRs associated with vaccination spanned spike, dominating at 160-218 and 743-854.

The clonotype comes from an adult in good health. This chain uses TRBV6-2 or TRBV6-3 with TRBJ1-5; TRBD1 aligns across 9 bases. The sample in question was peripheral blood, obtained on day 0 of AZD1222 vaccination. This CDR3 reads CASSSSTGGDQPQHF. The CDR3 DNA reads TGTGCCAGCAGTTCCTCGACAGGGGGAGATCAGCCCCAGCATTTT.